The rows below give T cell receptor beta chains drawn from one sample of a study of Ad26.COV2.S vaccination and SARS-CoV-2 variants. Method: immunoSEQ multiplex PCR; TCRdb's copy keeps in-frame clones and lacks some. This table holds about 440,000 clones, around 90% found once. Sample: peripheral blood, taken in a trial of Ad26.COV2.S vaccine versus placebo. All receptors derive from a person aged 18-65 years who received the Ad26.COV2.S COVID-19 vaccine or a placebo. The CDR3 runs from the conserved cysteine through the conserved F or W. D genes are given only for firm matches. Size is omitted from some rows. Given values are once, few, many or a class for expanded clones.

cdr3_length	v_call	d_call	j_call	clone_size	cdr3_aa
16	TRBV4-2	TRBD2	TRBJ2-3	.	CASSQTGLASTDTQYF
13	TRBV2	TRBD1	TRBJ1-2	.	CASSEGQVYGYTF
16	TRBV5-1	TRBD1	TRBJ1-1	.	CASSPSGQGEVAEAFF
15	TRBV6-2/TRBV6-3	TRBD2	TRBJ2-7	.	CASSHPTSGSREQYF
19	TRBV9	.	TRBJ2-6	.	CASSAEPGRPYSGANVLTF
13	TRBV12-3/TRBV12-4	TRBD2	TRBJ2-5	.	CASTLAAGETQYF
17	TRBV3-1/TRBV3-2	.	TRBJ2-1	.	CASSLLNSETLNNEQFF
16	TRBV5-4	.	TRBJ2-1	.	CASSLGFAAFHNEQFF
15	TRBV19	.	TRBJ1-5	few	CASMWRGMGNQPQHF
13	TRBV6-2/TRBV6-3	TRBD2	TRBJ2-7	.	CASSQRERYEQYF
17	TRBV6-2/TRBV6-3	TRBD2	TRBJ2-3	.	CASSYPGLAGGGDTQYF
12	TRBV28	.	TRBJ2-5	.	CASSLIEETQYF
17	TRBV29-1	TRBD2	TRBJ2-5	.	CSVASSVTSGPRETQYF
15	TRBV29-1	TRBD2	TRBJ2-1	.	CSVEEGTSGTNEQFF
13	TRBV27	TRBD2	TRBJ2-1	.	CASRPAGENEQFF
14	TRBV27	.	TRBJ2-7	.	CASSGDGKTYEQYF
14	TRBV24-1	TRBD2	TRBJ2-1	.	CATSVASGSLEQFF
13	TRBV5-5	.	TRBJ2-7	.	CASSLRSSYEQYF
15	TRBV28	.	TRBJ2-2	few	CASSGVNFGPGELFF
13	TRBV12-3/TRBV12-4	.	TRBJ2-2	few	CASSRRGTGELFF
13	TRBV29-1	.	TRBJ2-7	.	CSVVKQYSYEQYF
14	TRBV6-5	.	TRBJ1-6	once	CASSSSSYNSPLHF
16	TRBV6-1	TRBD2	TRBJ2-5	once	CASSELAGGPVETQYF
15	TRBV5-1	.	TRBJ1-5	.	CASSLDGYSNQPQHF
13	TRBV10-3	TRBD2	TRBJ2-1	once	CATWTSGRVEQFF
14	TRBV3-1/TRBV3-2	.	TRBJ1-1	.	CASSQATATTEAFF